A selection of T cell receptor beta chains follows, all from one sample in a study of T cell responses to AZD1222 COVID-19 vaccine. Assay used: immunoSEQ multiplex PCR; TCRdb lists only in-frame clones, some missing. The sample totals about 140,000 clones; its top ten clones hold around 2.4%. The sequencing input was peripheral blood. The receptors come from an adult in good health. Each CDR3 is given with its conserved first and last residue.

14	TRBV6-5	TRBJ1-1	CASSYSPGNTEAFF
16	TRBV5-8	TRBJ1-2	CASSLVGDSGGYGYTF
15	TRBV11-1	TRBJ1-1	CASSPRARGQTEAFF
17	TRBV4-2	TRBJ1-1	CASSQVSVQGVNTEAFF
14	TRBV15	TRBJ2-5	CATSSFSAGETQYF
15	TRBV4-1	TRBJ2-1	CASSQTGSSYNEQFF
16	TRBV19	TRBJ1-2	CASSFGQGADNYGYTF
14	TRBV5-4	TRBJ2-1	CASTQGGPYNEQFF
13	TRBV5-1	TRBJ2-7	CASATGLLYEQYF
11	TRBV5-8	TRBJ2-1	CASSFAHEQFF
14	TRBV30	TRBJ2-3	CAWSEVPSTDTQYF
17	TRBV5-1	TRBJ1-3	CASSLDAGGASGNTIYF
12	TRBV28	TRBJ1-5	CASGGGNQPQHF
13	TRBV7-6	TRBJ1-1	CASSQDLNTEAFF
15	TRBV7-9	TRBJ2-1	CASSSRTSGYNEQFF
14	TRBV5-6	TRBJ1-1	CASSLVGRGAEAFF
14	TRBV15	TRBJ1-3	CATSRPGQGTTIYF
15	TRBV6-5	TRBJ2-5	CASSTRQGYQETQYF
13	TRBV30	TRBJ1-2	CAWSREEGPGYTF
15	TRBV2	TRBJ1-2	CASSEWVGGNYGYTF
14	TRBV4-1	TRBJ2-2	CASSPLTSTGELFF
14	TRBV18	TRBJ1-1	CASSPNRLSTEAFF
15	TRBV6-5	TRBJ2-1	CASSPDRGVRNEQFF
14	TRBV5-1	TRBJ1-1	CASSYQGKETEAFF
15	TRBV28	TRBJ1-5	CASSLWVFGNQPQHF
12	TRBV27	TRBJ1-6	CASSLVNSPLHF
16	TRBV11-2	TRBJ2-7	CASSLLRSAGGYEQYF
18	TRBV18	TRBJ2-6	CASSPQGLFFSGANVLTF
11	TRBV9	TRBJ1-2	CASSAQRGYTF
14	TRBV5-1	TRBJ1-1	CASSLAPGNTEAFF
14	TRBV5-1	TRBJ2-3	CASSLGAHRDTQYF
14	TRBV13	TRBJ2-3	CASSLRGGADTQYF
18	TRBV4-1	TRBJ2-1	CASSQGRIGGAPANEQFF
12	TRBV30	TRBJ2-3	CAWSGVTDTQYF
13	TRBV7-8	TRBJ2-2	CASSSGLSGELFF
13	TRBV12-3/TRBV12-4	TRBJ1-2	CASSPGQGYGYTF
16	TRBV6-1	TRBJ2-3	CASSESLAGGTDTQYF
14	TRBV18	TRBJ2-5	CASSPPGQGETQYF
15	TRBV5-1	TRBJ1-5	CASSLETGGNQPQHF
17	TRBV6-4	TRBJ1-6	CASRSAGTEVKNSPLHF
13	TRBV7-9	TRBJ1-1	CASSLSGGTEAFF
11	TRBV25-1	TRBJ2-7	CASSRNDEQYF
14	TRBV15	TRBJ1-1	CATSRPGQGFQAFF
14	TRBV5-1	TRBJ2-7	CASSPPAAPYEQYF